These 12 T cell receptor beta chains originate from one sample sequenced in a study of T cells in Graves' hyperthyroidism and ophthalmopathy. Amplified TCR beta CDR3 regions came from RNA transcripts. In the first-round RT-PCR of the TCR CDR3, the HTBI primer set was used. TCRdb reprocessed the multiplex PCR reads with MiXCR, giving one entry per CDR3 protein. The sample yields 500,000 to 750,000 distinct CDR3 sequences, 46% seen once. The sequencing input was peripheral blood or thyroid tissue (not recorded which). The receptor set was obtained from a woman under 30 with Graves' hyperthyroidism.

This clonotype was observed a single time. The chain carries TRBV20-1 and TRBJ1-2, with D maybe TRBD1 (6 bases). V lost 6 bases, J lost 8 bases, and 19 bases lay in between. CDR1 and CDR2 from the germline V gene are DFQATT and SNEGSKA (reference sequence). The length of the CDR3 is 13 residues. The CDR3 is CSAEDRDISGYTF. CDR3 DNA: TGCAGTGCCGAGGACCGGGACATATCAGGCTACACCTTC.

J is TRBJ1-5 and V is TRBV29-1; 8 positions match TRBD1. The CDR3 sequence is 15 residues long. J lost 2 bases, V lost 1 base, and 4 bases had no gene match. Germline CDR1 SQVTM, CDR2 ANQGSEA. The CDR3 protein is CSVEGGTGGNQPQHF. In nucleotides, the CDR3 is TGCAGCGTTGAAGGCGGGACAGGTGGCAATCAGCCCCAGCATTTT.

The chain links TRBV7-9 to TRBJ2-3, with D possibly TRBD1 on 5 matching bases. Trimming stripped 5 bases from V and 1 base from J, with 13 bases between. The CDR3 spans 15 residues. Per germline, CDR1 SEHNR and CDR2 FQNEAQ (reference sequence). The CDR3 loop reads CASSPSTGGTDTQYF. For the CDR3, the DNA is TGTGCCAGCAGCCCGAGTACAGGTGGCACAGATACGCAGTATTTT. Supplemented by reference TRBV7-9 and TRBJ2-3, the full variable domain reads DTGVSQNPRHKITKRGQNVTFRCDPISEHNRLYWYRQTLGQGPEFLTYFQNEAQLEKSRLLSDRFSAERPKGSFSTLEIQRTEQGDSAMYLCASSPSTGGTDTQYFGPGTRLTVL.

Turning to this clonotype: A much larger clonotype is one base distant, so this may be a read error. V usage is TRBV5-5 and J usage is TRBJ2-5; 8 nucleotides match TRBD2. The CDR3 is 17 residues long. Germline V gene lookup returns CDR1 SGHKS and CDR2 YYEKEE (reference sequence). CDR3 in DNA: TGTGCCTGCAGCCAAAAGCGGGGGAGTCGCGTCCAAGAGACCCAGTACTTC. Protein sequence: CACSQKRGSRVQETQYF.

This clonotype was recorded at least ten times. The CDR3 nucleotides are TGCAGTGCTAGAGAGAGGGTTGGAAACACCATATATTTT. Its translation is CSARERVGNTIYF. The rearrangement links TRBV20-1 to TRBJ1-3; D remains ambiguous. The CDR3 consists of 13 residues. Looked up from germline, CDR1 is DFQATT and CDR2 is SNEGSKA (reference sequence). Trimming removed 0 bases from V and 3 bases from J, with 6 bases in between.

V is TRBV7-9 and J is TRBJ2-7, with D possibly being TRBD1 (5 bases). The CDR3 length is 13 residues. Germline V gene sequence: CDR1 SEHNR, CDR2 FQNEAQ (reference sequence). Deletions cut 7 bases from V and 0 bases from J, with 10 bases between. CDR3 DNA sequence: TGTGCCAGCACCCTAGGGGCCTCCTACGAGCAGTACTTC. Amino acids: CASTLGASYEQYF.

Comment on this clonotype: A single base separates this from a much larger clone, so it may be a read error. V usage is TRBV5-4 and J usage is TRBJ1-3; a weak D match, TRBD1 (5 bases). Germline lookup yields CDR1 SGHNT and CDR2 YYREEE (reference sequence). Trimming stripped 4 bases from V and 5 bases from J, with 19 bases between. CDR3 length equals 16 residues. CDR3 amino acids: CASSVGHLGSRNTIYF. DNA for the CDR3: TGTGCCAGCAGCGTTGGACACCTGGGTTCTAGAAACACCATATATTTT.

This clonotype was recorded a few times. This chain's CDR3 is CASRLGGLFTGELFF. As DNA, the CDR3 is TGTGCCAGCAGATTAGGGGGACTTTTCACGGGGGAGCTGTTTTTT. The gene calls are TRBV27 and TRBJ2-2; D tentatively fits TRBD1 or TRBD2 (6 bases each). V was clipped by 6 bases and J by 8 bases, with 19 bases between them. In germline, CDR1 is MNHEY, CDR2 SMNVEV (reference sequence). This CDR3 region has 15 residues.

This clonotype was counted a few times. The V and J genes are TRBV2 and TRBJ2-2; D is ambiguous. The ends were cut back, 6 bases at V and 0 bases at J, with 5 bases in the middle. The CDR3 runs to 13 residues. Germline assignment: CDR1 SNHLY and CDR2 FYNNEI. The CDR3 loop is CASRDPNTGELFF. CDR3 nucleotide sequence: TGTGCCAGCAGGGACCCGAACACCGGGGAGCTGTTTTTT. Full variable domain (missing parts from reference TRBV2 and TRBJ2-2): EPEVTQTPSHQVTQMGQEVILRCVPISNHLYFYWYRQILGQKVEFLVSFYNNEISEKSEIFDDQFSVERPDGSNFTLKIRSTKLEDSAMYFCASRDPNTGELFFGEGSRLTVL.

The V call is TRBV19, the J call TRBJ1-1; no clear D gene. Per the germline V gene, CDR1 is LNHDA and CDR2 is SQIVND (reference sequence). The CDR3 contains 12 residues. CDR3: CVAATGNTEAFF. The DNA of the CDR3 is TGTGTCGCGGCAACGGGGAACACTGAAGCTTTCTTT.

V gene TRBV6-5 combines with J gene TRBJ2-2; maybe TRBD1 (5 bases). Trimming left V 2 bases short and J 11 bases short, with 6 bases between. The CDR3 length is 11 residues. From germline, CDR1 is MNHEY and CDR2 SVGAGI. CDR3 loop: CASSYQGELFF. CDR3 in DNA: TGTGCCAGCAGTTACCAGGGAGAGCTGTTTTTT.

There are many counts of this clonotype. V gene TRBV19 combines with J gene TRBJ1-2; D is possibly TRBD1 (6 bases). The CDR3 is 20 amino acids. Germline V gene data show CDR1 as LNHDA and CDR2 as SQIVND (reference sequence). Trimming removed 1 base from V and 6 bases from J, with 30 bases in between. CDR3 sequence reads: CASSIVLLRTVIPSKDGYTF. As DNA, the CDR3 is TGTGCCAGTAGTATAGTTCTTCTTCGGACAGTTATTCCTAGTAAGGATGGCTACACCTTC.